The rows below give T cell receptor beta chains drawn from one sample of a study of vaccination effects on CD4 cells after COVID-19. The assay was immunoSEQ multiplex PCR, and TCRdb's table has in-frame clones only and misses some. The data contain some 74,000 clones, roughly four fifths of them seen just once; the ten biggest clones take up 1.2%. Their antigens remain unidentified. The sequencing here drew on CD4+ T cells from PBMCs cultured with HCoV-229E spike peptides, taken after COVID-19 vaccination. These receptors were obtained from a human donor who received a COVID-19 vaccine. CDR3s include the opening cysteine and the closing phenylalanine or tryptophan. Each record gives: J gene, V gene, D gene, clone size, CDR3 DNA, CDR3 protein. The D gene is left open where the match is weak. Size tells how often a clone was seen (once, few, many) or the class of an expanded clone, and some rows leave it out.

>TRBJ1-4|TRBV27|TRBD1|NA
TGTGCCAGCAGGTGGACAGGTATGGTCTCAACTAATGAAAAACTGTTTTTT
CASRWTGMVSTNEKLFF
>TRBJ2-3|TRBV5-1|TRBD1|NA
TGCGCCAGCAGCTTGGACAGGGGGCGAGATACGCAGTATTTT
CASSLDRGRDTQYF
>TRBJ2-1|TRBV14|TRBD2|few
TGTGCCAGCAGCCTTGGACTAGCGGGGGGGCGGGAGCAGTTCTTC
CASSLGLAGGREQFF
>TRBJ2-5|TRBV4-1|NA|few
TGCGCCAGCAGCTCCCGGGGCGAGCGTTCGGAGACCCAGTACTTC
CASSSRGERSETQYF
>TRBJ2-6|TRBV5-1|TRBD1|NA
TGCGCCAGCAGCTTGGGGGGGACAGGTATAGTCAACGTCCTGACTTTC
CASSLGGTGIVNVLTF
>TRBJ1-2|TRBV7-8|NA|NA
TGTGCCAGCAGCCCCGGGGCACCCCCAGTGGTCGGCTACACCTTC
CASSPGAPPVVGYTF
>TRBJ1-5|TRBV6-5|TRBD1|NA
TGTGCCAGCAGGCCGGACAGGGGTAGCAATCAGCCCCAGCATTTT
CASRPDRGSNQPQHF
>TRBJ2-3|TRBV5-1|NA|NA
TGCGCCAGCAGCTTGGCACGAGAGGGGACTGGTACGGCAGATACGCAGTATTTT
CASSLAREGTGTADTQYF
>TRBJ2-5|TRBV2|NA|NA
TGTGCCAGCACCGCAGGCGAGACCCAGTACTTC
CASTAGETQYF
>TRBJ1-1|TRBV14|TRBD1|NA
TGTGCCAGCAGCCCCCTACTGACAGGGGCGCTGACTGAAGCTTTCTTT
CASSPLLTGALTEAFF
>TRBJ1-6|TRBV12-5|TRBD1|NA
TGTGCTAGTGGTTCTCCGGGACAGCCAAATTCACCCCTCCACTTT
CASGSPGQPNSPLHF
>TRBJ1-1|TRBV12-5|NA|NA
TGTGCTAGTGGTTTGGTACAGAACACTGAAGCTTTCTTT
CASGLVQNTEAFF
>TRBJ2-1|TRBV6-5|TRBD1|NA
TGTGCCAGCTCGGGACAGGGGGCCTACAATGAGCAGTTCTTC
CASSGQGAYNEQFF
>TRBJ2-3|TRBV7-2|TRBD2|NA
TGTGCCAGCAGCTTCCAGACTAGCGGCACAGATACGCAGTATTTT
CASSFQTSGTDTQYF
>TRBJ1-5|TRBV28|TRBD1|NA
TGTGCCAGCAGTTTAGGCACAGGGGCCATTAATAGCAATCAGCCCCAGCATTTT
CASSLGTGAINSNQPQHF
>TRBJ2-1|TRBV7-6|TRBD2|few
TGTGCCAGCAGCTCGCCCCAGACTAGCGGGGCATACAATGAGCAGTTCTTC
CASSSPQTSGAYNEQFF
>TRBJ1-6|TRBV6-5|TRBD1|NA
TGTGCCAGCAGTTACGGGGACAGGGGGGATTCACCCCTCCACTTT
CASSYGDRGDSPLHF
>TRBJ2-1|TRBV27|NA|NA
TGTGCCAGCAGACCAGCCCTAGCAACGGGGAGTGGCAATGAGCAGTTCTTC
CASRPALATGSGNEQFF